The 30 T cell receptor beta chains below come from one sample, sequenced in a study of response to subunit inactivated influenza vaccine. TCRdb re-called the RT-PCR reads with MiXCR, one entry per CDR3 protein. The table has 170,000 or so distinct CDR3 sequences, around 10% seen once. Sequences were derived from CD8+ T cells sorted from PBMCs, sampled 23 to 25 months after vaccination. These receptors came from a man aged 45 to 75 who received an inactivated influenza vaccine.

This clonotype was seen only a few times. This chain joins TRBV29-1 and TRBJ2-5; 8 bases are a match to TRBD1. This CDR3 contains 14 residues. Germline V gene lookup returns CDR1 SQVTM and CDR2 ANQGSEA. The junction had 9 bases not matched to a gene; V was cut back by 4 bases and J by 5 bases. CDR3 coding DNA: TGCAGCGTTGCCAACAGGGGGAGACTGGAGACCCAGTACTTC. This sequence encodes CSVANRGRLETQYF.

This clonotype was counted many times. The V gene is TRBV10-3, the J gene TRBJ1-2; D ambiguous. V shed 0 bases and J shed 4 bases, with 9 bases lying between them. Germline V gene lookup returns CDR1 ENHRY and CDR2 SYGVKD. The CDR3 contains 14 residues. The CDR3 region is CAISESVSLYGYTF. CDR3 in DNA: TGTGCCATCAGTGAGTCAGTCAGCCTCTATGGCTACACCTTC.

The table lists this clonotype with many counts. The chain links TRBV7-9 to TRBJ1-2; 7 bases map to TRBD1. Trimming took 1 base from V and 3 from J; bases not matched to a gene: 2. This CDR3 is built from 14 residues. CDR1 and CDR2 (germline): SEHNR, FQNEAQ (reference sequence). CDR3: CASSLGQGDYGYTF. CDR3 sequence (DNA): TGTGCCAGCAGCTTAGGACAGGGTGACTATGGCTACACCTTC.

This clonotype has just a few counts. The chain combines TRBV6-1 with TRBJ2-3; the D gene is possibly TRBD1 (6 bases). V was shortened by 6 bases and J by 0 bases, with 13 bases between the two germline ends. The CDR3 is 15 residues long. Germline V gene sequence: CDR1 MNHNS, CDR2 SASEGT. The CDR3 sequence: CASRPDSSSTDTQYF. DNA for the CDR3: TGTGCCAGCAGACCGGACAGTTCTAGCACAGATACGCAGTATTTT.

This clonotype showed up many times. This chain uses TRBV4-1 with TRBJ2-2; D unclear. Trimming shortened V by 1 base and J by 1 base, and 7 bases separated the two germline ends. This CDR3 has 15 residues. Germline values: CDR1 MGHRA, CDR2 YSYEKL. In nucleotides, the CDR3 is TGCGCCAGCAGCCAAGGGATTTTGAACACCGGGGAGCTGTTTTTT. Encoded protein: CASSQGILNTGELFF.

The V call is TRBV11-2, the J call TRBJ2-5; tentatively, D is TRBD2 (5 bases). V was clipped by 5 bases and J by 5 bases, with 15 bases between them. Germline CDR1 SGHAT, CDR2 FQNNGV. The CDR3 runs to 14 residues. CDR3 bases: TGTGCCAGCAGCCCCCTGTACGGGGATGAGACCCAGTACTTC. Protein product: CASSPLYGDETQYF. Using reference TRBV11-2 and TRBJ2-5 for the parts outside the CDR3, the full variable domain is EAGVAQSPRYKIIEKRQSVAFWCNPISGHATLYWYQQILGQGPKLLIQFQNNGVVDDSQLPKDRFSAERLKGVDSTLKIQPAKLEDSAVYLCASSPLYGDETQYFGPGTRLLVL.

The V gene is TRBV4-3, the J gene TRBJ2-7; D unresolved. CDR3 length: 13 amino acids. CDR1 is LGHNA, CDR2 YSLEER, per germline. Trimming removed 3 bases from V and 6 bases from J, with 12 bases in between. CDR3 residues: CASSQLSGGEQYF. The CDR3 region has the DNA TGCGCCAGCAGCCAGCTCTCGGGTGGCGAGCAGTACTTC.

The gene calls are TRBV15 and TRBJ2-7, with TRBD2 matching over 14 bases. This CDR3 is built from 16 residues. CDR1 is LNHNV, CDR2 YYDKDF, per germline (reference sequence). V shed 5 bases and J 6 bases; nucleotides not matched to a gene: 9. Written as DNA, the CDR3 is TGTGCCACCAGCGATCCGGGACTAGCGGGGGTGGGCGAGCAGTACTTC. It codes for CATSDPGLAGVGEQYF. The variable domain in full, with the rest retrieved from reference TRBV15 and TRBJ2-7, is DAMVIQNPRYQVTQFGKPVTLSCSQTLNHNVMYWYQQKSSQAPKLLFHYYDKDFNNEADTPDNFQSRRPNTSFCFLDIRSPGLGDTAMYLCATSDPGLAGVGEQYFGPGTRLTVT.

This clonotype came up a few times. The chain recombines TRBV3-1 with TRBJ2-1; 11 positions match TRBD2. Per germline, CDR1 LGHDT and CDR2 YNNKEL (reference sequence). V was pared by 0 bases and J by 2 bases, with 3 bases of the junction left unmatched. This CDR3 is 17 amino acids long. Here the CDR3 reads CASSQDSTSGAYNEQFF. The CDR3 DNA is TGTGCCAGCAGCCAAGATTCGACTAGCGGGGCCTACAATGAGCAGTTCTTC.

This clonotype has ten or more counts. The rearrangement joins TRBV7-8 to TRBJ2-1, with 7 bases aligning to TRBD1. The V gene end was trimmed by 0 bases and the J gene end by 4 bases; junction bases not matched to a gene: 6. CDR3 length equals 16 residues. Germline CDR1 is SGHVS and CDR2 is FQNEAQ. The CDR3 nucleotides read TGTGCCAGCAGCTTAGCCGACAGGGCGACTTACAATGAGCAGTTCTTC. Translated, it gives CASSLADRATYNEQFF.

This clonotype was seen more than once but under ten times. The chain has TRBV7-9 and TRBJ2-7, with 7 nucleotides matching TRBD1. Germline trimming cut 5 bases from V and 5 bases from J; bases unmatched to any gene: 6. CDR3 length: 13 residues. In germline, CDR1 is SEHNR, CDR2 FQNEAQ (reference sequence). In nucleotides, the CDR3 is TGTGCCAGCAGCCGCACAGGGGTGAACGAGCAGTACTTC. Protein sequence: CASSRTGVNEQYF.

This clonotype occurred many times. The chain employs TRBV7-9 and TRBJ1-6; D is undetermined. Germline CDR1 reads SEHNR; CDR2 reads FQNEAQ (reference sequence). The CDR3 runs 14 residues. Trimming removed 1 base at V and 10 bases at J, with 11 bases between. CDR3 DNA sequence: TGTGCCAGCAGCTTAGACGTCAGAGGGTCACCCCTCCACTTT. It codes for CASSLDVRGSPLHF.

This clonotype came up a few times. The chain recombines TRBV12-3 or TRBV12-4 with TRBJ2-2, with D tentatively TRBD1 (6 bases). Trimming stripped 3 bases from V and 4 bases from J, with 12 bases between. This CDR3 comprises 15 residues. CDR3 nucleotide sequence: TGTGCCAGCAGTTTCTTACAGGGTCTCACCGGGGAGCTGTTTTTT. Its translation: CASSFLQGLTGELFF.

This clonotype was observed a few times. This chain joins TRBV4-1 and TRBJ2-3; 12 nucleotides agree with TRBD2. Trimming removed 3 bases from V and 5 bases from J; junction bases left unmatched: 21. The CDR3 runs to 21 residues. Germline CDR1 MGHRA, CDR2 YSYEKL. Here the CDR3 reads CASSHPKGSSGLAGSGDTQYF. The CDR3 DNA follows: TGCGCCAGCAGCCACCCTAAGGGTTCGTCGGGACTAGCGGGTTCCGGAGATACGCAGTATTTT.

There are many counts of this clonotype. This chain uses TRBV4-2 with TRBJ1-5, with TRBD1 matching over 10 bases. The J segment lost 5 bases and the V segment lost 1 base, leaving 2 bases of the junction unmatched. Germline V gene sequence: CDR1 LGHNA, CDR2 YNFKEQ. The CDR3 loop spans 15 amino acids. CDR3 sequence reads: CASSQGQGADQPQHF. Here the CDR3 DNA reads TGTGCCAGCAGCCAAGGACAGGGGGCTGATCAGCCCCAGCATTTT.

This clonotype was counted at least ten times. The chain combines TRBV29-1 with TRBJ2-5, with D unclear. V gave up 7 bases and J gave up 4 bases, with 19 bases separating them. Germline values: CDR1 SQVTM, CDR2 ANQGSEA. This CDR3 contains 14 residues. The CDR3 sequence is CSAFREGIVETQYF. The CDR3 DNA reads as TGCAGCGCCTTTCGAGAAGGGATTGTAGAGACCCAGTACTTC.

There are a few counts of this clonotype. The chain recombines TRBV4-3 with TRBJ2-3; 8 positions agree with TRBD1. The V segment lost 0 bases and the J segment 3 bases; nucleotides outside the gene matches: 5. Per the germline V gene, CDR1 is LGHNA and CDR2 is YSLEER. The CDR3 length is 16 residues. The DNA for the CDR3 is TGCGCCAGCAGCCAAGAAGTACAGGGGGTAACAGATACGCAGTATTTT. It yields the protein CASSQEVQGVTDTQYF.

V and J are TRBV3-1 and TRBJ1-2, with D hard to call. The CDR3 runs to 16 residues. Trimming removed 3 bases at V and 0 bases at J, with 14 bases between. Per the germline V gene, CDR1 is LGHDT and CDR2 is YNNKEL (reference sequence). The CDR3 here is CASSQAGYPTNYGYTF. The DNA for the CDR3 is TGTGCCAGCAGCCAGGCGGGCTACCCAACTAACTATGGCTACACCTTC.

This clonotype came up a few times. The genes are TRBV12-3 or TRBV12-4 and TRBJ2-7, with D perhaps matching TRBD1 (7 bases). The V and J ends lost 3 bases and 2 bases respectively, with 11 bases between them. The CDR3 consists of 14 residues. CDR3 sequence reads: CASSFQGGTYEQYF. As DNA, the CDR3 is TGTGCCAGCAGTTTCCAGGGGGGAACCTACGAGCAGTACTTC.

V and J are TRBV6-1 and TRBJ2-3; 7 bases are a match to TRBD1. The CDR3 covers 15 residues. Losses at the gene ends were 6 bases for V and 4 bases for J; bases not matched to a gene: 10. CDR1 and CDR2 from the germline V gene are MNHNS and SASEGT. The CDR3 region is CASSQKGAWPDTQYF. The DNA of the CDR3 is TGTGCCAGCAGCCAGAAGGGGGCTTGGCCAGATACGCAGTATTTT.

The chain employs TRBV9 and TRBJ2-2; 10 bases line up with TRBD2. The CDR3 is made up of 17 amino acids. The trim removed 0 bases at V and 7 bases at J, leaving 9 bases unmatched. The V gene's germline CDR1 is SGDLS and CDR2 YYNGEE. DNA of the CDR3: TGTGCCAGCAGCGTAGGGTCTAGCGGGAGAGGGATCGGGGAGCTGTTTTTT. This encodes CASSVGSSGRGIGELFF.

The chain uses TRBV4-3 and TRBJ2-7, with 9 bases aligning to TRBD2. Germline V gives CDR1 LGHNA, CDR2 YSLEER. The CDR3 totals 15 residues. V lost 0 bases and J lost 3; bases outside the gene matches: 3. The CDR3 protein is CASSQEREGLYEQYF. The CDR3 DNA follows: TGCGCCAGCAGCCAAGAGCGGGAGGGCCTCTACGAGCAGTACTTC.

This clonotype has a handful of counts. This sequence joins TRBV6-5 and TRBJ2-4; D unclear. V lost 8 bases and J lost 12, with 14 bases in between. The CDR3 covers 11 residues. The germline CDR1 and CDR2 sequences are MNHEY and SVGAGI. CDR3: CASRNGVTQYF. The CDR3, as DNA: TGTGCCAGCCGAAATGGGGTCACTCAGTACTTC.

The V gene is TRBV11-2, the J gene TRBJ2-3; 10 nucleotides line up with TRBD1. V was pared by 4 bases and J by 1 base, with 11 bases of the junction left unmatched. The CDR3 contains 18 residues. Germline loops: CDR1 SGHAT, CDR2 FQNNGV. CDR3 in amino acids: CASSSLEAGTGGTDTQYF. CDR3 bases: TGTGCCAGCAGCTCCCTGGAGGCGGGGACAGGGGGCACAGATACGCAGTATTTT.

The chain carries TRBV4-3 and TRBJ1-4; D not resolved. Germline V lookup: CDR1 LGHNA, CDR2 YSLEER. Trimming cost V 0 bases and J 4 bases, with 15 bases left between them. The CDR3 sequence is 17 residues long. The CDR3: CASSQDYIGRRNEKLFF. For the CDR3, the DNA is TGCGCCAGCAGCCAAGATTATATTGGCAGACGTAATGAAAAACTGTTTTTT.

The sample holds many counts of this clonotype. The V gene is TRBV27, the J gene TRBJ2-7; D is unclear. Trimming removed 6 bases from V and 0 bases from J, with 9 bases in between. Per germline, CDR1 MNHEY and CDR2 SMNVEV (reference sequence). The CDR3 has 13 amino acids. The CDR3 nucleotides read TGTGCCAGCAGCATGTACAGCTCCTACGAGCAGTACTTC. This codes for CASSMYSSYEQYF.

In this sample, this clonotype turned up a few times. V gene TRBV4-1 combines with J gene TRBJ2-7; D may be TRBD1 (6 bases). Germline V CDR1 and CDR2: MGHRA, YSYEKL. This CDR3 has 15 residues. V was trimmed by 3 bases and J by 3 bases, leaving 15 bases between them. The CDR3 reads CASSHLTGTHYEQYF. In DNA form, the CDR3 reads TGCGCCAGCAGCCACCTTACCGGGACACACTACGAGCAGTACTTC.

The chain uses TRBV15 and TRBJ2-3; 8 positions match TRBD1. Germline V gene sequence: CDR1 LNHNV, CDR2 YYDKDF (reference sequence). The V gene end was trimmed by 1 base and the J gene end by 3 bases; junction bases not matched to a gene: 3. The CDR3 totals 15 residues. The CDR3 protein is CATSRGDRGTDTQYF. In nucleotides, the CDR3 is TGTGCCACCAGCAGAGGAGACAGGGGAACAGATACGCAGTATTTT.

This clonotype was seen only a few times. V gene TRBV4-3 combines with J gene TRBJ1-4; 7 bases fit TRBD1. V shed 0 bases, J shed 12 bases, and the junction held 10 bases outside the gene matches. The CDR3 length is 15 residues. Germline V gene lookup returns CDR1 LGHNA and CDR2 YSLEER. This chain's CDR3 is CASSQDWTGLAELFF. The CDR3 DNA sequence: TGCGCCAGCAGCCAAGATTGGACAGGTCTCGCTGAACTGTTTTTT.

The chain carries TRBV7-2 and TRBJ1-4; D uncertain. Trimming pared 1 base from V and 4 bases from J, leaving 7 bases between. The CDR3 runs to 14 residues. Germline V gene sequence: CDR1 SGHTA, CDR2 FQGNSA. In nucleotides, the CDR3 is TGTGCCAGCAGCTTAGGGGAATATAATGAAAAACTGTTTTTT. Translated, it gives CASSLGEYNEKLFF.